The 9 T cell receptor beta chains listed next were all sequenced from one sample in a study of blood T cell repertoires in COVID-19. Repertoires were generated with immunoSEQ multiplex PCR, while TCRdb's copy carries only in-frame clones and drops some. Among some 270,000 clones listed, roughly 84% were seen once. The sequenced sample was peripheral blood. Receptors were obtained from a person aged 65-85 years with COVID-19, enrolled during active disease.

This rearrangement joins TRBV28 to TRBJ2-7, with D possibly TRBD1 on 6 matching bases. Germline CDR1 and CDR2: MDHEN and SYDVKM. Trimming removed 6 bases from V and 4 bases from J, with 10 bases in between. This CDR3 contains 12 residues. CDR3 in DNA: TGTGCCAGCAGCGGACAGTTATACGAGCAGTACTTC. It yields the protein CASSGQLYEQYF.

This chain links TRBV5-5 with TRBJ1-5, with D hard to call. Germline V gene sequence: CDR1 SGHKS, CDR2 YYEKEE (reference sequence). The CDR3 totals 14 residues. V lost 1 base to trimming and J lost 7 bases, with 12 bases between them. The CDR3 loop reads CASSLFEGRQPQHF. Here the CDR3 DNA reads TGTGCCAGCAGCTTGTTTGAAGGGAGGCAGCCCCAGCATTTT.

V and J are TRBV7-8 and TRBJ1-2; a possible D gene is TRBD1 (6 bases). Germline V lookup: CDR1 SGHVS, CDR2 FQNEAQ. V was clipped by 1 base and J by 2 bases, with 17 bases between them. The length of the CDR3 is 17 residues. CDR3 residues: CASSLVTGNDGNYGYTF. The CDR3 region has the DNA TGTGCCAGCAGCTTAGTTACAGGGAATGATGGAAACTATGGCTACACCTTC.

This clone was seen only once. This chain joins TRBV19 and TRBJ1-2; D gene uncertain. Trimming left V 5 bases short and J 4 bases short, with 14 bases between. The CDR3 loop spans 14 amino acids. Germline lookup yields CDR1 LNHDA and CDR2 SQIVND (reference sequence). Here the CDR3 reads CASSLQHNFYGYTF. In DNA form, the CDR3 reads TGTGCCAGTAGTTTACAGCATAATTTCTATGGCTACACCTTC. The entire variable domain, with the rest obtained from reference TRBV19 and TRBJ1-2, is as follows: DGGITQSPKYLFRKEGQNVTLSCEQNLNHDAMYWYRQDPGQGLRLIYYSQIVNDFQKGDIAEGYSVSREKKESFPLTVTSAQKNPTAFYLCASSLQHNFYGYTFGSGTRLTVV.

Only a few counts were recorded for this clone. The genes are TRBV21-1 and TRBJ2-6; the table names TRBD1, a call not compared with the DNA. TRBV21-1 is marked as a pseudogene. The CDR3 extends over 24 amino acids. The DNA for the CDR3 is TGTGCCAGCAGCAAAGCACTCGGCCGGACAGGAGGAACCAACCCCTCTCCTGGGGCCAACGTCCTGACTTTC. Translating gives CASSKALGRTGGTNPSPGANVLTF.

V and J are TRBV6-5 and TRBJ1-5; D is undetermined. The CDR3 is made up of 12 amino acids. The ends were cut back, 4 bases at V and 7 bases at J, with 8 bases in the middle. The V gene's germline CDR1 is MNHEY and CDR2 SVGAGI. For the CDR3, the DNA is TGTGCCAGCAGTTTTAACAACCAGCCCCAGCATTTT. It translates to CASSFNNQPQHF.

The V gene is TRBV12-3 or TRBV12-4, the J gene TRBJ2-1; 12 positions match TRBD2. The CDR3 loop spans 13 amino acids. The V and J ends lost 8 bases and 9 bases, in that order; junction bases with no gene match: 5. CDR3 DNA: TGTGCCAGCGGATCACTAGCGGGAGGTGAGCAGTTCTTC. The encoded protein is CASGSLAGGEQFF.

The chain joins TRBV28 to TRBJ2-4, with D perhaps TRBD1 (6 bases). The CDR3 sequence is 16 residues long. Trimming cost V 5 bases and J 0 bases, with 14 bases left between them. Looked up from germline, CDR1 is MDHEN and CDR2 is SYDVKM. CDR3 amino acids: CASSTGPPLAKNIQYF. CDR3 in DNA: TGTGCCAGCAGTACAGGGCCCCCCTTAGCCAAAAACATTCAGTACTTC.

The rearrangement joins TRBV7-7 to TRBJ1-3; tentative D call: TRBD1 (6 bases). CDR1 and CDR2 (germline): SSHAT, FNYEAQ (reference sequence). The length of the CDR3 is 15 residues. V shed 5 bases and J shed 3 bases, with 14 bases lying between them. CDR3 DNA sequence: TGTGCCAGCAGCCCCCTGACAGGAGGTGGAAACACCATATATTTT. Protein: CASSPLTGGGNTIYF.